Listed here are 3 T cell receptor beta chains from one sample, sequenced in a study of T cell repertoires in ileal Crohn's disease. Here immunoSEQ multiplex PCR was the method, and the copy in TCRdb shows in-frame clones only, minus some. In the table there are 6,000 to 8,000 clones, around 92% of which are singletons. The sequenced material came from ileal tissue. The receptors come from an adult with Crohn's disease.

Only one count was recorded for this clone. At one end, the junction sequence differs from germline, possibly due to a read error. The chain combines TRBV7-7 with TRBJ2-7; 12 bases line up with TRBD2. Germline lookup yields CDR1 SSHAT and CDR2 FNYEAQ (reference sequence). The CDR3 covers 17 residues. The CDR3 sequence is CASRQTYVASGRAEQYF. The CDR3 DNA reads TGTGCTAGCAGACAAACGTATGTGGCTAGCGGGAGGGCCGAGCAGTACTTC.

V usage is TRBV2 and J usage is TRBJ2-2; the D gene is possibly TRBD1 (6 bases). V lost 6 bases to trimming and J lost 5 bases, with 10 bases between them. Germline V CDR1 and CDR2: SNHLY, FYNNEI. The CDR3 length is 13 residues. CDR3 nucleotide sequence: TGTGCCAGCAGCTACAGGGCAACCGGGGAGCTGTTTTTT. Translated: CASSYRATGELFF.

The chain is built from TRBV10-1 and TRBJ1-1, with D possibly being TRBD1 (5 bases). The CDR3 is 14 amino acids. Germline V gives CDR1 WNHNN, CDR2 SYGVQD (reference sequence). V was cut by 3 bases and J by 2 bases, with 10 bases left in between. Here the CDR3 reads CASSDGQGNTEAFF. Here the CDR3 DNA reads TGCGCCAGCAGTGACGGCCAGGGAAACACTGAAGCTTTCTTT.